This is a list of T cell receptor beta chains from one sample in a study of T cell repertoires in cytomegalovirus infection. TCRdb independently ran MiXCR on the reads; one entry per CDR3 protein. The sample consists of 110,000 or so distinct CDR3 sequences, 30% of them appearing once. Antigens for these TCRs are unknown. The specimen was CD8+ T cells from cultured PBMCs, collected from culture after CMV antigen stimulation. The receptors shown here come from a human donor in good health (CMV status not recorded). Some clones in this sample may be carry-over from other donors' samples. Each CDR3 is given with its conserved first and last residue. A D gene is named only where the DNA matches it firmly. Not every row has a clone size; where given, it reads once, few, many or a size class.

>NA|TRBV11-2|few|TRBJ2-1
CASSLQRHPPYNEQFF
TGTGCCAGCAGCTTACAAAGGCACCCTCCTTACAATGAGCAGTTCTTC
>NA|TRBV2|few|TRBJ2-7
CASSKPDRNYEQYF
TGTGCCAGCAGCAAGCCGGACAGAAATTACGAGCAGTACTTC
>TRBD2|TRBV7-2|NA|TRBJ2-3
CASTLLSSGGAVLNTQYF
TGTGCCAGCACCTTACTGTCTAGCGGGGGGGCCGTATTGAATACGCAGTATTTT
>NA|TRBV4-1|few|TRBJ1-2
CASSLPGTDYGYTF
TGCGCCAGCAGCTTACCCGGGACGGACTATGGCTACACCTTC
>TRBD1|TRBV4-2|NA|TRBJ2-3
CASSQPQGATYQDTQYF
TGTGCCAGCAGCCAACCACAGGGGGCTACTTATCAAGATACGCAGTATTTT
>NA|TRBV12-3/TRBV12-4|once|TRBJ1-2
CASSFGTQYYGYTF
TGTGCCAGCAGTTTTGGTACTCAGTACTATGGCTACACCTTC
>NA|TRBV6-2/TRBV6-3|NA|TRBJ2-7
CASRTRDAYYEQYF
TGTGCCAGCAGGACAAGGGACGCCTACTACGAGCAGTACTTC
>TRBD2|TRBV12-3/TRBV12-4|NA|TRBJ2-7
CASSFELAGANSVREQYF
TGTGCCAGCAGTTTCGAACTAGCGGGGGCCAATTCGGTTCGGGAGCAGTACTTC
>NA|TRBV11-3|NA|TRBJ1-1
CASSLDFAGEAFF
TGTGCCAGCAGCTTAGATTTTGCCGGCGAAGCTTTCTTT
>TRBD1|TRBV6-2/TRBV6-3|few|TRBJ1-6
CASWGTAESLNSPLHF
TGTGCCAGCTGGGGGACAGCTGAAAGCCTCAATTCACCCCTCCACTTT
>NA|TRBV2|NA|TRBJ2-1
CASREYGDEQFF
TGTGCCAGCAGGGAATACGGGGATGAGCAGTTCTTC
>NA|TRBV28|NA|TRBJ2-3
CASSLGVARDTDTQYF
TGTGCCAGCAGTTTAGGAGTAGCGCGGGACACAGATACGCAGTATTTT
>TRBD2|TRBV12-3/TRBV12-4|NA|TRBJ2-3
CASRPPSGEDSDTQYF
TGTGCCAGCAGGCCACCTAGCGGGGAGGACTCAGATACGCAGTATTTT